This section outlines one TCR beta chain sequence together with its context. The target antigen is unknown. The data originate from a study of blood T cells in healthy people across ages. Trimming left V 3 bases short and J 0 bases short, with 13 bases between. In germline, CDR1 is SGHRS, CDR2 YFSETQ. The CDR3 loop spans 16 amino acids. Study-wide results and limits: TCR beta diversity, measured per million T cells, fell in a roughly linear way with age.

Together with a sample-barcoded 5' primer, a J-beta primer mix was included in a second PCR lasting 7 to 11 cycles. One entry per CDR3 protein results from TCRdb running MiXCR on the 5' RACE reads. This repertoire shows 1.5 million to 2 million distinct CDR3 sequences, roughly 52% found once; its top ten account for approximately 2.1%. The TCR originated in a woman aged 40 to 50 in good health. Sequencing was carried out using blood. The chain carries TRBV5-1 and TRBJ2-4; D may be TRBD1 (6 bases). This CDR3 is CASSSGQLIAKNIQYF. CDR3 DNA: TGCGCCAGCAGCTCCGGACAGCTTATAGCCAAAAACATTCAGTACTTC.